This TCR beta chain was documented in a study of blood T cell repertoires in COVID-19. Study in general: From T cells, B-cell-depleted T cells, or PBMCs came the material, which was cDNA or gDNA.

Authors' processing steps: Researchers report that nucleated cell counts were estimated from reference gene primer amplification. The assay was immunoSEQ multiplex PCR, and TCRdb's table has in-frame clones only and misses some. V and J calls and clone size are copied from that table; D and trimming were computed from the DNA. The repertoire holds approximately 300,000 clones, with roughly 86% as singletons. CDR1 is SGHTS and CDR2 is YDEGEE in the germline V gene. This CDR3 is 16 amino acids long. Germline trimming cut 1 base from V and 0 bases from J; bases unmatched to any gene: 3. Participants' reported clinical history set cohort assignment. Symptom resolution, clearance, or two negative PCRs marked donors in Cohort 3 as recovered.

V and J are TRBV5-8 and TRBJ1-5; 8 bases line up with TRBD1. Input material: PBMCs or T cells enriched from blood (not recorded which). The source is a woman aged 30 to 39 who had recovered from COVID-19. CDR3 protein: CASSLPGGFSNQPQHF. In DNA form, the CDR3 reads TGTGCCAGCAGCTTGCCAGGGGGCTTTAGCAATCAGCCCCAGCATTTT. Drawing the rest from reference TRBV5-8 and TRBJ1-5, the complete variable domain is EAGVTQSPTHLIKTRGQQATLRCSPISGHTSVYWYQQALGLGLQFLLWYDEGEERNRGNFPPRFSGRQFPNYSSELNVNALELEDSALYLCASSLPGGFSNQPQHFGDGTRLSIL.